This passage covers 32 T cell receptor beta chains from one sample sequenced in a study of tissue T cells after allogeneic stem cell transplantation. Noted time point: mouse harvest day 7 after allogeneic transplant. Mouse grafts combined 10^7 T-cell-depleted bone marrow cells with 10^6 splenic CD5+ T cells. Sequencing used immunoSEQ multiplex PCR; TCRdb keeps in-frame clones, though not all of them. The sample holds 2,000 or so clones, 50% to 60% seen once. The source material was liver tissue. The receptors were gathered from a female BALB/c mouse given C57BL/6 T cells with graft-versus-host disease after an allogeneic hematopoietic cell transplant.

This clone was seen once. The gene names given are mouse names. The CDR3 end lies 1 residue beyond the end of the read and is filled in from the germline J gene. The rearrangement links TRBV19 to TRBJ2-3, with 12 bases identical to TRBD2. After removal of 1 base from V and 3 bases from J, the junction contained 9 bases not matched to a gene. This CDR3 spans 18 amino acids. Germline V gene sequence: CDR1 FNHDT, CDR2 SITEND (reference sequence). CDR3: CASSIWDWGAQRAETLYF. The DNA read from the CDR3 is TGTGCCAGCAGTATATGGGACTGGGGGGCGCAAAGGGCAGAAACGCTGTAT.

As regards this clone: The gene names here belong to mouse. The sequenced CDR3 bases are TGCACCTGCAGTGCAGCCATTTCTGGAAATACGCTCTAT. Translated, it gives CTCSAAISGNTLY. The CDR3 in its entirety is CTCSAAISGNTLYF. The chain links TRBV1 to TRBJ1-3; D not resolved. The CDR3 is cut off 1 residue early in the read; its end comes from the germline J gene. Germline CDR1 NSQYPW, CDR2 LRSPGD (reference sequence). This CDR3 region has 14 residues. Trimming shortened V by 1 base and J by 0 bases, and 4 bases separated the two germline ends.

This clone has only a few counts. Mouse names are used for the genes. From the germline J gene comes the end of the CDR3, since the read stops 1 residue before it. This chain joins TRBV19 and TRBJ2-7; 11 nucleotides line up with TRBD2. J was trimmed by 5 bases and V by 3 bases; bases with no gene match: 4. The CDR3 is 14 amino acids. Germline V gene lookup returns CDR1 FNHDT and CDR2 SITEND (reference sequence). The CDR3 bases that were read are TGTGCCAGCAGTAAACTGGGGGGGCTGGATGAACAGTAC. It codes for CASSKLGGLDEQY. The whole CDR3 sequence is CASSKLGGLDEQYF.

With regard to this clone: The gene symbols are mouse symbols. The CDR3 bases that were read are TGTGCCAGCAGTCCGGGGACAGGGGGCTCCGACTACACC. Protein: CASSPGTGGSDYT. The CDR3 in its entirety is CASSPGTGGSDYTF. V gene TRBV26 combines with J gene TRBJ1-2; 11 bases map to TRBD1. The observed sequence ends 1 residue before the CDR3 terminus, with the missing tail filled in from the germline J gene. Per germline, CDR1 KGHPV and CDR2 FQNQEV (reference sequence). The CDR3 length is 14 residues. J was trimmed by 4 bases and V by 4 bases; bases with no gene match: 2.

This clone appeared a few times. The germline and genes are mouse ones. Coverage ceases 1 residue before the CDR3 finishes, and the germline J gene fills in the end. The gene calls are TRBV26 and TRBJ2-7; 8 positions agree with TRBD2. V gave up 2 bases and J gave up 0 bases; unmatched junction bases: 3. The CDR3 runs 15 residues. The germline CDR1 and CDR2 sequences are KGHPV and FQNQEV (reference sequence). CDR3 sequence reads: CASSLRLGSSYEQYF. The sequenced part of the CDR3 DNA is TGTGCCAGCAGTCTGCGACTGGGGAGCTCCTATGAACAGTAC.

A note on this clone: Gene names denote mouse genes. The CDR3 end is not reached by the read, which stops 1 residue before it; the germline J gene fills it in. The rearrangement joins TRBV23 to TRBJ2-2; TRBD2, the table's D call, was not compared with the DNA. Germline V CDR1 and CDR2: KGHTA, FQNQQP. CDR3 length: 14 residues. The CDR3 sequence: CSSSRLTNTGQLYF. The sequenced part of the CDR3 DNA is TGCTCCAGCAGTCGACTGACAAACACCGGGCAGCTCTAC.

By share of the sample, this clone is large (0.1 to 1%). The gene names here belong to mouse. The read finishes 1 residue shy of the CDR3 end, and the germline J gene is used to complete it. This chain joins TRBV13-3 and TRBJ2-7, with 8 bases identical to TRBD2. CDR3 length equals 15 residues. With V trimmed by 0 bases and J by 5 bases, 7 bases remained unmatched. Germline CDR1 NNHDY, CDR2 SYVADS. This CDR3 is CASSDAWGGVHEQYF. The sequenced CDR3 bases are TGTGCCAGCAGTGATGCATGGGGGGGGGTCCATGAACAGTAC.

As for this clone: Genes here carry mouse names. The CDR3 goes on 1 residue after the read ends, and that part is filled in from the germline J gene. The chain is built from TRBV3 and TRBJ1-3; 7 bases agree with TRBD1. Germline CDR1 and CDR2: SNHLY and FYNGKV (reference sequence). This CDR3 has 13 residues. V lost 6 bases and J lost 2; bases outside the gene matches: 1. CDR3 DNA, as far as it was read: TGTGCCAGCAGTCAGGGGGCTGGAAATACGCTCTAT. This encodes CASSQGAGNTLY. The full CDR3 protein is CASSQGAGNTLYF. Based on the CDR3 plus reference TRBV3 and TRBJ1-3, the full variable domain is GPKVLQIPSHQIIDMGQMVTLNCDPVSNHLYFYWYKQILGQQMEFLVNFYNGKVMEKSKLFKDQFSVERPDGSYFTLKIQPTALEDSAVYFCASSQGAGNTLYFGEGSRLIVV.

A word on this clone: These gene names are mouse names. The CDR3 end falls 1 residue outside the read, so it is completed with the germline J gene. The genes are TRBV13-2 and TRBJ1-4; unclear D gene. V was trimmed by 0 bases and J by 4 bases, leaving 7 bases between them. Germline CDR1 and CDR2: NNHNN and SYGAGS (reference sequence). The CDR3 runs 14 residues. The part of the CDR3 DNA that was read is TGTGCCAGCGGTGATGCAGTCAGCAACGAAAGATTATTT. It translates to CASGDAVSNERLF. The entire CDR3 is CASGDAVSNERLFF.

Worth noting for this clone: Germline and genes: mouse. Sequencing ends 1 residue short of the CDR3 end; the germline J gene provides the rest. J is TRBJ2-5 and V is TRBV23; the D call TRBD2 from the table was never checked on the DNA. CDR1 and CDR2 from the germline V gene are KGHTA and FQNQQP. This CDR3 comprises 14 residues. The CDR3 region is CSSSQFGNQDTQYF. The covered CDR3 bases are TGCTCCAGCAGTCAATTTGGGAACCAAGACACCCAGTAC.

A note on this clone: The genes and germline here are from mouse. The CDR3 goes on 1 residue after the read ends, and that part is filled in from the germline J gene. The chain combines TRBV1 with TRBJ2-1; TRBD2 matches 8 bases. V dropped 0 bases and J dropped 1; count of bases not matched to a gene: 2. Germline CDR1 is NSQYPW and CDR2 is LRSPGD (reference sequence). This CDR3 spans 16 amino acids. CDR3: CTCSADGGENYAEQFF. The CDR3 DNA, read in part, is TGCACCTGCAGTGCAGATGGGGGGGAGAACTATGCTGAGCAGTTC.

This clone was observed a handful of times. Mouse gene names apply. The CDR3 is cut off 1 residue early in the read; its end comes from the germline J gene. The chain employs TRBV13-3 and TRBJ2-7; unclear D gene. The length of the CDR3 is 12 residues. The V and J ends lost 2 bases and 3 bases respectively, with 6 bases between them. CDR1 is NNHDY and CDR2 is SYVADS in the germline V gene. The CDR3 sequence: CASSERYYEQYF. Partial CDR3 DNA: TGTGCCAGCAGTGAACGTTACTATGAACAGTAC.

As for this clone: Gene names are mouse gene names. The read stops 1 residue short of the end of the CDR3; the missing end is completed from the germline J gene. The V gene is TRBV13-3, the J gene TRBJ2-7; TRBD2 agrees at 10 bases. J lost 6 bases, V lost 0 bases, and 3 bases had no gene match. CDR3 length equals 14 residues. Germline loops: CDR1 NNHDY, CDR2 SYVADS. The CDR3 region is CASSDGLGGGEQYF. The sequenced CDR3 bases are TGTGCCAGCAGTGATGGACTGGGGGGAGGTGAACAGTAC.

This clone has more than one count but fewer than ten. Each gene name is a mouse one. The CDR3 end is not reached by the read, which stops 1 residue before it; the germline J gene fills it in. V and J are TRBV16 and TRBJ2-7; 10 bases are shared with TRBD2. This CDR3 spans 14 amino acids. Per the germline V gene, CDR1 is SGHSA and CDR2 is FRNQAP. Losses at the gene ends were 1 base for V and 7 bases for J; bases not matched to a gene: 4. The CDR3: CASSLVLGGREQYF. CDR3 DNA (partial): TGTGCAAGCAGCTTAGTGCTGGGGGGGCGGGAACAGTAC.

As regards this clone: Any gene name here is a mouse gene name. The DNA ends 1 residue before the CDR3 does, and the rest of the CDR3 is filled in from the germline J gene. V usage is TRBV12-2 and J usage is TRBJ2-2; 7 nucleotides match TRBD1. Looked up from germline, CDR1 is SGHLS and CDR2 is HYDKME. The CDR3 is 15 residues long. Trimming cost V 0 bases and J 3 bases; bases outside gene matches: 3. The CDR3 sequence is CASSLDREDTGQLYF. The DNA read from the CDR3 is TGTGCCAGCTCTCTCGACAGGGAGGACACCGGGCAGCTCTAC.

This clone is labeled as large. Mouse gene names apply. With the read ending 1 residue before the CDR3 end, the germline J gene is used to fill in that end. The genes are TRBV13-2 and TRBJ2-4; D is ambiguous. This CDR3 contains 11 residues. CDR1 and CDR2 (germline): NNHNN, SYGAGS (reference sequence). V dropped 2 bases and J dropped 3 bases, with 1 base sitting between them. CDR3 bases read: TGTGCCAGCGGTGAACAAAACACCTTGTAC. It encodes CASGEQNTLY. The full CDR3 protein reads CASGEQNTLYF.

To note about this clone: Genes and germline are mouse. The read ends 1 residue before the CDR3 terminus; that terminus is restored from the germline J gene. This chain uses TRBV3 with TRBJ1-4, with D possibly being TRBD1 (6 bases). Germline V gene sequence: CDR1 SNHLY, CDR2 FYNGKV (reference sequence). The CDR3 is 15 amino acids. V dropped 4 bases and J dropped 0 bases, with 9 bases sitting between them. The covered CDR3 bases are TGTGCCAGCAGCTCAACAGGGTTTTCCAACGAAAGATTATTT. Its translation is CASSSTGFSNERLF. The whole CDR3 protein reads CASSSTGFSNERLFF. The full variable domain, in which reference TRBV3 and TRBJ1-4 provide the parts outside the CDR3, is GPKVLQIPSHQIIDMGQMVTLNCDPVSNHLYFYWYKQILGQQMEFLVNFYNGKVMEKSKLFKDQFSVERPDGSYFTLKIQPTALEDSAVYFCASSSTGFSNERLFFGHGTKLSVL.

Concerning this clone itself: Mouse germline and gene names are used. The sequenced fragment ends 1 residue before the CDR3 boundary, so the rest is inferred from the germline J gene. The V call is TRBV23, the J call TRBJ2-4; no DNA check was done on the table's D call, TRBD1. CDR1 is KGHTA and CDR2 is FQNQQP in the germline V gene. There are 14 residues in the CDR3. CDR3 DNA, as far as it was read: TGCTCCAGCAGTACACAGGGTAGTCAAAACACCTTGTAC. Protein sequence: CSSSTQGSQNTLY. The CDR3 in its entirety is CSSSTQGSQNTLYF. Full variable domain (outside the CDR3, taken from reference TRBV23 and TRBJ2-4): DAAVTQKPRYLIKMKGQEAEMKCIPEKGHTAVFWYQQKQSKELKFLIYFQNQQPLDQIDMVKERFSAVCPSSSLCSLGIRTCEAEDSALYLCSSSTQGSQNTLYFGAGTRLSVL.

On this clone itself: Here the gene names and germline are mouse. Coverage ceases 1 residue before the CDR3 finishes, and the germline J gene fills in the end. The chain recombines TRBV26 with TRBJ2-1; TRBD2 matches 8 bases. V was pared by 3 bases and J by 3 bases, with 1 base of the junction left unmatched. Germline CDR1 reads KGHPV; CDR2 reads FQNQEV (reference sequence). The CDR3 loop spans 14 amino acids. The CDR3 sequence is CASSLLGAYAEQFF. The sequenced part of the CDR3 DNA is TGTGCCAGCAGTCTACTGGGGGCCTATGCTGAGCAGTTC.

As regards this clone: This may be a read error: a much more frequent sequence differs by one nucleotide. The germline and genes are mouse ones. The read ends 1 residue before the CDR3 terminus; that terminus is restored from the germline J gene. This chain joins TRBV26 and TRBJ2-7; no clear D gene. Trimming cost V 2 bases and J 3 bases, with 5 bases left between them. There are 12 residues in the CDR3. The germline V gene encodes CDR1 KGHPV and CDR2 FQNQEV (reference sequence). The CDR3 loop is CASSLNNYEQYF. The sequenced part of the CDR3 DNA is TGTGCCAGCAGTCTGAACAACTATGAACAGTAC.

Note on this clone: The genes and germline here are from mouse. The read stops 1 residue short of the end of the CDR3; the missing end is completed from the germline J gene. V is TRBV26 and J is TRBJ1-6; 8 nucleotides match TRBD1. TRBJ1-6 is known as an ORF, though its function is uncertain. The CDR3 spans 16 residues. V was pared by 0 bases and J by 7 bases, with 5 bases of the junction left unmatched. Germline V gene lookup returns CDR1 KGHPV and CDR2 FQNQEV (reference sequence). The CDR3 loop is CASSLSSGGRNSPLYF. The CDR3 DNA, read in part, is TGTGCCAGCAGTCTGTCCTCAGGGGGCAGGAATTCGCCCCTCTAC.

A remark on this clone: Here the gene names and germline are mouse. The CDR3 end is not reached by the read, which stops 1 residue before it; the germline J gene fills it in. This sequence joins TRBV5 and TRBJ2-4; TRBD2 might be the D (7 bases). In germline, CDR1 is LGHNA, CDR2 YNLKQL (reference sequence). The CDR3 is 14 amino acids. Deletions cut 4 bases from V and 6 bases from J, with 14 bases between. CDR3 region: CASSPRGGLNTLYF. CDR3 DNA, as far as it was read: TGTGCCAGCAGCCCCCGCGGGGGGCTTAACACCTTGTAC.

Comment on this clone: Gene names and germline refer to mouse. The CDR3 extends 1 residue past the end of the read, so its final part is completed from the germline J gene. The chain joins TRBV31 to TRBJ2-2; TRBD2 aligns across 7 bases. This CDR3 has 15 residues. With V trimmed by 0 bases and J by 0 bases, 1 base remained unmatched. Germline CDR1 and CDR2: GKSSPN and SITVG. Partial CDR3 DNA: TGTGCCTGGAGTCTATGGGGGGCAAACACCGGGCAGCTCTAC. Amino acids: CAWSLWGANTGQLY. The full CDR3 reads CAWSLWGANTGQLYF.

This clone came up a few times. Germline and genes: mouse. The CDR3 DNA, read in part, is TGTGCCAGCAGTCCGCATAATTCTGGAAATACGCTCTAT. It encodes CASSPHNSGNTLY. The CDR3, in full, reads CASSPHNSGNTLYF. The V and J genes are TRBV26 and TRBJ1-3; D remains ambiguous. Sequencing ends 1 residue short of the CDR3 end; the germline J gene provides the rest. The CDR3 runs to 14 residues. Trimming shortened V by 4 bases and J by 0 bases, and 7 bases separated the two germline ends. Germline V CDR1 and CDR2: KGHPV, FQNQEV (reference sequence).

This clone has more than one count but fewer than ten. Gene names denote mouse genes. The sequence runs out 1 residue before the end of the CDR3; the remainder is reconstructed from the germline J gene. J is TRBJ2-7 and V is TRBV12-1, with D possibly matching TRBD1 (5 bases). The CDR3 is 13 residues long. CDR1 is SGHSN, CDR2 HYEKVE, per germline. Trimming took off 0 bases at V and 3 bases at J, with 8 bases between the two ends. The CDR3 here is CASSLRTFYEQYF. The sequenced CDR3 bases are TGTGCCAGCTCTCTCCGGACATTCTATGAACAGTAC.

A word on this clone: Gene and germline names: mouse. The read ends 1 residue before the CDR3 terminus; that terminus is restored from the germline J gene. This rearrangement joins TRBV29 to TRBJ2-5; unclear D gene. V was clipped by 4 bases and J by 6 bases, with 11 bases between them. CDR3 length: 13 residues. Looked up from germline, CDR1 is MSHET and CDR2 is SYDVDS. CDR3 sequence reads: CASSSPGGDTQYF. The sequenced part of the CDR3 DNA is TGTGCTAGCAGTTCGCCCGGTGGGGACACCCAGTAC. Based on the CDR3 plus reference TRBV29 and TRBJ2-5, the full variable domain is DMKVTQMPRYLIKRMGENVLLECGQDMSHETMYWYRQDPGLGLQLIYISYDVDSNSEGDIPKGYRVSRKKREHFSLILDSAKTNQTSVYFCASSSPGGDTQYFGPGTRLLVL.

Worth noting for this clone: Gene names and germline match the mouse. The CDR3 extends 1 residue past the end of the read, so its final part is completed from the germline J gene. This rearrangement joins TRBV13-2 to TRBJ2-1; 9 positions agree with TRBD2. This CDR3 region has 19 residues. J gave up 0 bases and V 0 bases, and 10 bases lay outside the gene matches. Per the germline V gene, CDR1 is NNHNN and CDR2 is SYGAGS (reference sequence). CDR3 DNA, as far as it was read: TGTGCCAGCGGTGATGTGGGGGGACTGGGCTTTTGTAACTATGCTGAGCAGTTC. It encodes CASGDVGGLGFCNYAEQF. The whole CDR3 sequence is CASGDVGGLGFCNYAEQFF.

Comment on this clone: Gene labels here are mouse ones. The read falls 1 residue short of the CDR3 end, and the missing part is taken from the germline J gene. The V call is TRBV3, the J call TRBJ2-3, with TRBD2 identical over 7 bases. The CDR3 runs to 16 residues. With 1 base clipped from V and 0 bases from J, the junction kept 4 bases outside the gene matches. From germline, CDR1 is SNHLY and CDR2 FYNGKV (reference sequence). The CDR3 loop is CASSLGRGGSAETLYF. The sequenced part of the CDR3 DNA is TGTGCCAGCAGCTTAGGACGGGGGGGTAGTGCAGAAACGCTGTAT.

This clone was detected only once. Gene names are mouse gene names. The DNA ends 1 residue before the CDR3 does, and the rest of the CDR3 is filled in from the germline J gene. V is TRBV26 and J is TRBJ2-3; TRBD2 aligns across 8 bases. Trimming cost V 3 bases and J 2 bases; bases outside gene matches: 7. Germline lookup yields CDR1 KGHPV and CDR2 FQNQEV (reference sequence). The CDR3 loop spans 16 amino acids. CDR3 bases read: TGTGCCAGCAGTCTCGGAGACTGGGGTAATGCAGAAACGCTGTAT. Translating it yields CASSLGDWGNAETLY. The CDR3 as a whole reads CASSLGDWGNAETLYF.

Concerning this clone itself: Gene labels here are mouse ones. The read terminates 1 residue ahead of where the CDR3 ends, so the germline J gene completes it. The rearrangement links TRBV5 to TRBJ1-3, with D hard to call. Per germline, CDR1 LGHNA and CDR2 YNLKQL (reference sequence). The CDR3 is 15 residues long. Trimming shortened V by 0 bases and J by 0 bases, and 6 bases separated the two germline ends. The CDR3 here is CASSQDYSSGNTLYF. CDR3 DNA, as far as it was read: TGTGCCAGCAGCCAAGATTACAGTTCTGGAAATACGCTCTAT.

In its sample, this clone ranks as large. The genes are named according to mouse. The observed sequence ends 1 residue before the CDR3 terminus, with the missing tail filled in from the germline J gene. The genes are TRBV13-2 and TRBJ1-2; D is perhaps TRBD1 (5 bases). Per the germline V gene, CDR1 is NNHNN and CDR2 is SYGAGS (reference sequence). Trimming stripped 0 bases from V and 0 bases from J, with 6 bases between. This CDR3 comprises 14 residues. CDR3 region: CASGDGQTNSDYTF. The CDR3 bases that were read are TGTGCCAGCGGTGATGGACAGACAAACTCCGACTACACC.

About this clone itself: Germline and genes here are mouse. The read gets to within 1 residue of the CDR3 end, and the germline J gene fills in the rest. The chain employs TRBV3 and TRBJ2-3; TRBD1 matches at 11 bases. After removal of 3 bases from V and 5 bases from J, the junction contained 1 base not matched to a gene. The CDR3 contains 14 residues. CDR1 SNHLY and CDR2 FYNGKV come from the germline V gene (reference sequence). The covered CDR3 bases are TGTGCCAGCAGCTTTGGGACAGGGGGAGAAACGCTGTAT. Its translation is CASSFGTGGETLY. The complete CDR3 reads CASSFGTGGETLYF.